This T cell receptor beta chain was captured in a study of identical twins. TCRdb redid the calling of the 5' RACE reads with MiXCR, one entry per CDR3 protein. The data show some 1,700,000 distinct CDR3 sequences, more than 30% seen once. Study-wide results and caveats: Models predicted too little out-of-frame TCR alpha sharing in monozygotic twins.

About this clonotype itself: The antigen is undetermined.

The sequencing input was cord blood. The TCR was taken from a newborn girl in good health.

The CDR3 sequence is CSATHRTSGGRGEQYF. CDR3 nucleotide sequence: TGCAGTGCTACCCATCGGACTAGCGGGGGCCGGGGTGAGCAGTACTTC. The rearrangement joins TRBV20-1 to TRBJ2-5, with 13 bases matching TRBD2. Trimming cost V 4 bases and J 11 bases; bases outside gene matches: 16. Germline values: CDR1 DFQATT, CDR2 SNEGSKA (reference sequence). The length of the CDR3 is 16 residues.